This T cell receptor (beta chain) originates from a study of blood T cell repertoires in COVID-19. Overall study context: The origin of the acute and convalescent COVID-19 samples was the United States, Italy and Spain.

Seattle's enrolled individuals joined amid active infection and were then monitored longitudinally. V lost 2 bases and J lost 3; bases outside the gene matches: 10. Germline CDR1 is SGHVS and CDR2 is FQNEAQ. The CDR3 runs 20 residues. Per the original methods: It was from reference gene primer amplification that nucleated cell counts were estimated. Sequenced by immunoSEQ multiplex PCR; TCRdb stores in-frame clones only, minus some. The DNA gave D and trimming, while V, J and clone size come from that table. Here the sample spans roughly 440,000 clones, approximately 89% being singletons. Specimen: peripheral blood. The chain recombines TRBV7-8 with TRBJ2-1, with 16 bases matching TRBD2. The clonotype was recovered from a woman in her 50s with COVID-19, enrolled during active disease. This CDR3 reads CASSLREGTSGGAYYNEQFF. CDR3 coding DNA: TGTGCCAGCAGCTTAAGGGAAGGGACTAGCGGGGGGGCCTACTACAATGAGCAGTTCTTC. The complete variable domain, with remaining parts taken from reference TRBV7-8 and TRBJ2-1, reads GAGVSQSPRYKVAKRGQDVALRCDPISGHVSLFWYQQALGQGPEFLTYFQNEAQLDKSGLPSDRFFAERPEGSVSTLKIQRTQQEDSAVYLCASSLREGTSGGAYYNEQFFGPGTRLTVL.